This TCR beta chain was recovered during a study of blood T cell repertoires in COVID-19. Background on the study: COVID-19 samples, acute and convalescent, were from the United States, Italy and Spain. Nucleic acid was either cDNA or gDNA, and it came from T cells, B-cell-depleted T cells, or PBMCs.

Looked up from germline, CDR1 is MNHEY and CDR2 is SMNVEV (reference sequence). The ends lost 5 bases at V and 0 bases at J; junction bases unmatched: 5. The CDR3 consists of 15 residues. Source study methods: Nucleated cell number was recorded as an estimate derived from reference gene primer amplification. The method was immunoSEQ multiplex PCR; TCRdb's version includes in-frame clones alone and lacks a portion of them. V and J calls and clone size are copied from that table; D and trimming were computed from the DNA. Seen here are some 200,000 clones, approximately 92% observed once, and the top ten hold 0.45% to 0.65%.

Input material: peripheral blood. The receptor's source is a man aged 45 to 65 with acute or convalescent COVID-19. The V call is TRBV27, the J call TRBJ2-5; 8 bases match TRBD1. In DNA, the CDR3 is TGTGCCAGCAGTGCACGGACAGGGAACCAAGAGACCCAGTACTTC. Residues: CASSARTGNQETQYF.